This entry features one TCR beta chain sequence. The data originate from a study of OX40 agonist ivuxolimab in advanced cancers. Generated by immunoSEQ multiplex PCR, the TCRdb table keeps only in-frame clones and is missing some. The sample records under 80,000 clones, about 93% being singletons. Sequenced material: CD4+ or CD8+ T cells sorted from blood, taken in a trial of the OX40 agonist ivuxolimab. This TCR came from an adult with an advanced solid tumor such as melanoma, head and neck, liver or kidney cancer.

The DNA of the CDR3 is TGCGCCAGCAGCCAAGACTTAAGAGATAGCAATCAGCCCCAGCATTTT. Protein product: CASSQDLRDSNQPQHF. The chain uses TRBV4-1 and TRBJ1-5; D gene unclear. Germline CDR1 reads MGHRA; CDR2 reads YSYEKL. The CDR3 spans 16 residues. The ends were cut back, 0 bases at V and 0 bases at J, with 9 bases in the middle.